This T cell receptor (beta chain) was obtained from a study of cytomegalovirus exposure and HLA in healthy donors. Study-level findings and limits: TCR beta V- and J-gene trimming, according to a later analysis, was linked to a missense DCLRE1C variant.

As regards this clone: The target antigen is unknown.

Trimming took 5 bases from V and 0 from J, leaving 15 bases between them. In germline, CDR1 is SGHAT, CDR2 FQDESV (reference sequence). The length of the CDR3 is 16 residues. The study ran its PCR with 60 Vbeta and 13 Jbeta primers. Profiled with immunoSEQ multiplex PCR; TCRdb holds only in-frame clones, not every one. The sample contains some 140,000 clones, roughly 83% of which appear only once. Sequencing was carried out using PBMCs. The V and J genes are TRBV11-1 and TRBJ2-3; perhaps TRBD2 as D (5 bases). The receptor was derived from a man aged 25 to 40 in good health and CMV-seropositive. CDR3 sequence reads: CASSPLAGVSTDTQYF. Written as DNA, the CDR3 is TGTGCCAGCAGCCCTCTAGCCGGGGTCAGCACAGATACGCAGTATTTT.